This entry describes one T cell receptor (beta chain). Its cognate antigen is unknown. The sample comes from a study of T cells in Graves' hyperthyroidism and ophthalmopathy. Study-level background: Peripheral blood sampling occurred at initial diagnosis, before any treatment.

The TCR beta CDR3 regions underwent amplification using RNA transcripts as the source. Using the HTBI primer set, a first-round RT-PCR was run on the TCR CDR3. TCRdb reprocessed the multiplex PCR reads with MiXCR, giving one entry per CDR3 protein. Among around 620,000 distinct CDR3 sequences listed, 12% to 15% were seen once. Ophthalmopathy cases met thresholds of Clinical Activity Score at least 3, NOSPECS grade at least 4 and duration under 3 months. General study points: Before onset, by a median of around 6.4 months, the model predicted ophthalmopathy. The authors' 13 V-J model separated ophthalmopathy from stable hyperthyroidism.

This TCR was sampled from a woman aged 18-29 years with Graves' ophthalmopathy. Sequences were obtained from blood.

The CDR3 DNA is TGTGCCAGCAGCTCAAGATGGACTAGCGGGAGAGCTTTCTACGAGCAGTACTTC. Amino acid sequence: CASSSRWTSGRAFYEQYF. This sequence joins TRBV7-2 and TRBJ2-7, with 13 bases that match TRBD2. V trimming: 4 bases; J trimming: 3 bases; junction bases outside the gene matches: 12. Looked up from germline, CDR1 is SGHTA and CDR2 is FQGNSA. The CDR3 covers 18 residues.